This TCR beta chain was identified in a study of control samples from healthy donors and cancer patients. In germline, CDR1 is ENHRY, CDR2 SYGVKD. Trimming removed 1 base from V and 2 bases from J, with 8 bases in between. CDR3 length: 14 residues. Here immunoSEQ multiplex PCR was the method, and the copy in TCRdb shows in-frame clones only, minus some. The sample holds some 200,000 clones; 85% to 95% are singletons and the top ten take roughly 1.5%. J is TRBJ1-2 and V is TRBV10-3, with D tentatively TRBD1 (5 bases). The sequence came from a man between 18 and 29 years old in good health. The sequenced sample was blood. CDR3 bases: TGTGCCATCAGTGAGTTACCAGGGAACTATGGCTACACCTTC. It yields the protein CAISELPGNYGYTF.